The 32 T cell receptor beta chains below were found in one sample sequenced in a study of beta chain features in type 1 diabetes (dated by TCRdb to 2017 to 2018). The library was built by means of the immunoSEQ multiplex PCR assay. All of the isolated RNA was reverse transcribed with the High Capacity cDNA Reverse Transcription Kit, so expressed TCRB transcripts were sequenced. TCRdb's version of the immuneACCESS table is confined to in-frame rearrangements and falls short of the full clone set. An unresolved V gene accounts for under half of the shortfall where checked; the remainder is of unknown origin. The sample data list 450,000 to 550,000 clones, and about 30% of these were observed just once. Around 0.065% of the sample goes to the ten largest clones. Input material: naive CD4+ T cells from blood. In light of the paper, this sample's cell subset or site label describes: true naive CD4+ T cells. These receptors came from a man in his late teens or twenties in good health.

J is TRBJ2-1 and V is TRBV6-6; D gene ambiguous. The CDR3 runs 14 residues. V was trimmed by 6 bases and J by 4 bases, leaving 13 bases between them. Germline lookup yields CDR1 MNHNY and CDR2 SVGAGI (reference sequence). The CDR3 nucleotides read TGTGCCAGCAGCCCCTCGACACGTTACAATGAGCAGTTCTTC. This gives the protein CASSPSTRYNEQFF.

This clone was counted a few times. V is TRBV28 and J is TRBJ2-2, with 7 bases that match TRBD1. The CDR3 is made up of 14 amino acids. Germline CDR1 and CDR2: MDHEN and SYDVKM. Losses at the gene ends were 6 bases for V and 4 bases for J; bases not matched to a gene: 5. The CDR3 loop is CASRSGTATGELFF. In nucleotides, the CDR3 is TGTGCCAGCAGGTCCGGGACAGCCACCGGGGAGCTGTTTTTT.

This clone has more than one count but fewer than ten. The chain couples TRBV18 to TRBJ2-7; 7 bases are a match to TRBD2. V shed 1 base, J shed 3 bases, and the junction held 3 bases outside the gene matches. Germline CDR1 KGHSH, CDR2 LQKENI. The CDR3 consists of 14 residues. The chain's CDR3 is CASSPLGTNYEQYF. The CDR3 DNA reads as TGTGCCAGCTCACCACTCGGGACTAACTACGAGCAGTACTTC.

The V gene is TRBV20-1, the J gene TRBJ2-5; unclear D gene. The CDR3 covers 11 residues. V was trimmed by 7 bases and J by 5 bases, leaving 11 bases between them. CDR1 is DFQATT and CDR2 is SNEGSKA in the germline V gene (reference sequence). CDR3 sequence: CSGGLRETQYF. In nucleotides, the CDR3 is TGCAGTGGTGGTCTGAGGGAGACCCAGTACTTC.

This clone has just a few counts. The V and J genes are TRBV18 and TRBJ2-1, with 7 bases that match TRBD2. The CDR3 runs 15 residues. In germline, CDR1 is KGHSH, CDR2 LQKENI. The trim removed 2 bases at V and 2 bases at J, leaving 3 bases unmatched. This CDR3 reads CASSPWEGTYNEQFF. The CDR3 bases are TGTGCCAGCTCACCATGGGAGGGAACCTACAATGAGCAGTTCTTC.

Here the CDR3 DNA reads TGTGCCTGGAGCGGGGGAGCCGGGACGGAGACCCAGTACTTC. Its translation is CAWSGGAGTETQYF. The V gene is TRBV30, the J gene TRBJ2-5; possibly TRBD2 for D (6 bases). The ends were cut back, 3 bases at V and 5 bases at J, with 16 bases in the middle. The CDR3 is 14 amino acids. Germline V gene lookup returns CDR1 GTSNPN and CDR2 SVGIG (reference sequence).

The J gene is TRBJ2-1, the V gene TRBV4-3; weak D call: TRBD1 (5 bases). CDR1 and CDR2 (germline): LGHNA, YSLEER. Deletions cut 1 base from V and 9 bases from J, with 10 bases between. CDR3 length equals 13 residues. CDR3 nucleotides: TGCGCCAGCAGCCAAGTCAGGGTCGCTGAGCAGTTCTTC. Protein: CASSQVRVAEQFF.

This rearrangement joins TRBV7-2 to TRBJ1-1; D call uncertain. The germline V gene encodes CDR1 SGHTA and CDR2 FQGNSA. The CDR3 has 13 residues. V lost 4 bases to trimming and J lost 1 base, with 7 bases between them. The CDR3: CASSSHGNTEAFF. In nucleotides, the CDR3 is TGTGCCAGCAGCTCACACGGGAACACTGAAGCTTTCTTT.

This chain links TRBV5-1 with TRBJ2-1; no definite D call. V lost 0 bases and J 6 bases, leaving 7 bases between the germline ends. CDR1 and CDR2 (germline): SGHRS, YFSETQ. The CDR3 covers 13 residues. CDR3 coding DNA: TGCGCCAGCAGCTTGGACAGTTTCAATGAGCAGTTCTTC. It specifies CASSLDSFNEQFF.

This sequence joins TRBV30 and TRBJ2-7; D possibly matches TRBD1 or TRBD2 (5 bases each). V was cut by 0 bases and J by 4 bases, with 16 bases left in between. The CDR3 runs to 15 residues. The germline CDR1 and CDR2 sequences are GTSNPN and SVGIG (reference sequence). The CDR3 region has the DNA TGTGCCTGGAGTGTAAATTCTGCAGGGAGATACGAGCAGTACTTC. Its translation: CAWSVNSAGRYEQYF.

The CDR3 spells CASSQDASGTAVIQYF. In DNA form, the CDR3 reads TGCGCCAGCAGCCAAGACGCTAGCGGGACCGCTGTTATTCAGTACTTC. The chain employs TRBV4-1 and TRBJ2-4, with 9 bases identical to TRBD2. The germline V gene encodes CDR1 MGHRA and CDR2 YSYEKL. After removal of 0 bases from V and 10 bases from J, the junction contained 10 bases not matched to a gene. The CDR3 loop spans 16 amino acids.

The chain is built from TRBV14 and TRBJ2-7, with 9 bases that match TRBD1. CDR1 and CDR2 from the germline V gene are SGHDN and FVKESK. This CDR3 has 17 residues. V lost 2 bases and J lost 0; bases outside the gene matches: 8. The CDR3 region has the DNA TGTGCCAGCAGCCAATATCCGGGACAGGGTAACTCCTACGAGCAGTACTTC. Translated: CASSQYPGQGNSYEQYF.

This clone appeared a few times. At one end the junction does not follow the germline gene, possibly because of a read error. This chain joins TRBV7-9 and TRBJ1-4; D is undetermined. Per the germline V gene, CDR1 is SEHNR and CDR2 is FQNEAQ (reference sequence). This CDR3 has 12 residues. The CDR3 region has the DNA TGTGCCAGCAGCAACCGGAGGGAAGGAGGGATTTTT. This sequence encodes CASSNRREGGIF.

A few counts support this clone. CDR3 nucleotides: TGTGCCAGCAGTGATTCCGGGACAGGGGCCGGAGAGACCCAGTACTTC. Translation gives CASSDSGTGAGETQYF. The chain carries TRBV25-1 and TRBJ2-5; 10 nucleotides agree with TRBD1. This CDR3 region has 16 residues. Germline V gives CDR1 MGHDK, CDR2 SYGVNS. V lost 3 bases and J lost 4; bases outside the gene matches: 8. The full variable domain, with the rest looked up from reference TRBV25-1 and TRBJ2-5, is EADIYQTPRYLVIGTGKKITLECSQTMGHDKMYWYQQDPGMELHLIHYSYGVNSTEKGDLSSESTVSRIRTEHFPLTLESARPSHTSQYLCASSDSGTGAGETQYFGPGTRLLVL.

The rearrangement uses TRBV4-2 and TRBJ2-1; 9 bases fit TRBD2. This CDR3 is built from 18 residues. The trim removed 0 bases at V and 0 bases at J, leaving 6 bases unmatched. Per the germline V gene, CDR1 is LGHNA and CDR2 is YNFKEQ. CDR3 protein: CASSQDTLAGSSYNEQFF. CDR3 nucleotides: TGTGCCAGCAGCCAAGATACACTAGCGGGCAGCTCCTACAATGAGCAGTTCTTC.

This clone appeared a few times. An end of the junction does not agree with germline; a read error may underlie this. The rearrangement links TRBV2 to TRBJ2-3; 9 bases align to TRBD1. Germline V lookup: CDR1 SNHLY, CDR2 FYNNEI. This CDR3 is built from 12 residues. The CDR3 is CASSEDRGPFAF. In DNA, the CDR3 is TGTGCCAGCAGTGAAGACAGGGGGCCTTTCGCCTTT.

For this clone: The same CDR3 arises from other DNA sequences in this sample as well. The chain has TRBV9 and TRBJ2-5; D is possibly TRBD1 (5 bases). In germline, CDR1 is SGDLS, CDR2 YYNGEE. V was pared by 0 bases and J by 2 bases, with 5 bases between. CDR3 length: 13 amino acids. CDR3 loop: CASSVGQQETQYF. The CDR3 nucleotides are TGTGCCAGCAGCGTAGGACAGCAAGAGACCCAGTACTTC.

This clone was counted only a few times. This chain connects TRBV30 to TRBJ1-1, with D uncertain. Trimming pared 2 bases from V and 5 bases from J, leaving 9 bases between. CDR1 is GTSNPN and CDR2 is SVGIG in the germline V gene (reference sequence). The CDR3 is 12 residues long. CDR3 region: CAWSTVGTEAFF. The CDR3 DNA sequence: TGTGCCTGGAGTACCGTCGGAACTGAAGCTTTCTTT.

Only a few counts were recorded for this clone. This chain links TRBV10-3 with TRBJ1-5, with TRBD1 matching over 9 bases. V shed 8 bases and J 7 bases; nucleotides not matched to a gene: 3. Germline CDR1 is ENHRY and CDR2 is SYGVKD. The CDR3 loop spans 12 amino acids. The CDR3 protein is CAIGQGSQPQHF. The CDR3 nucleotides read TGTGCCATCGGACAGGGGAGCCAGCCCCAGCATTTT.

The rearrangement joins TRBV5-4 to TRBJ2-3; TRBD1 agrees at 9 bases. Germline V gene sequence: CDR1 SGHNT, CDR2 YYREEE (reference sequence). The CDR3 loop spans 13 amino acids. The V segment lost 9 bases and the J segment 4 bases; nucleotides outside the gene matches: 6. The DNA of the CDR3 is TGTGCCACCAGAGGACAGGGGTCAGATACGCAGTATTTT. Residues: CATRGQGSDTQYF.

This clone was seen more than once but under ten times. V and J are TRBV29-1 and TRBJ2-1; the match to TRBD1 covers 7 bases. CDR1 and CDR2 (germline): SQVTM, ANQGSEA. Unmatched junction bases numbered 5, after V lost 6 bases and J lost 9 bases. CDR3 size: 11 residues. The CDR3: CSVARDSEQFF. The CDR3 DNA follows: TGCAGCGTGGCAAGGGACAGTGAGCAGTTCTTC.

The V and J genes are TRBV4-1 and TRBJ1-4; 10 positions agree with TRBD1. V dropped 6 bases and J dropped 8; count of bases not matched to a gene: 12. Germline V gene data show CDR1 as MGHRA and CDR2 as YSYEKL. This CDR3 is built from 16 residues. CDR3 nucleotide sequence: TGCGCCAGCAGTCATTATCCGGGACAGGGGAACGAAAAACTGTTTTTT. Its protein product is CASSHYPGQGNEKLFF.

The chain carries TRBV19 and TRBJ2-1; the match to TRBD2 covers 7 bases. The CDR3 runs to 14 residues. Trimming at V came to 6 bases and at J to 2 bases, leaving 4 bases not matched to a gene. The germline CDR1 and CDR2 sequences are LNHDA and SQIVND (reference sequence). The CDR3 loop reads CASSPGRTYNEQFF. DNA for the CDR3: TGTGCCAGTAGCCCCGGGAGGACCTACAATGAGCAGTTCTTC.

The J gene is TRBJ1-1, the V gene TRBV6-5; D remains unclear. This CDR3 has 12 amino acids. Trimming took off 6 bases at V and 1 base at J, with 6 bases between the two ends. CDR1 is MNHEY, CDR2 SVGAGI, per germline. The CDR3 DNA sequence: TGTGCCAGCAGCCCGAGGAACACTGAAGCTTTCTTT. Translated, it gives CASSPRNTEAFF.

The genes are TRBV30 and TRBJ1-1; D may be TRBD1 (5 bases). Germline assignment: CDR1 GTSNPN and CDR2 SVGIG (reference sequence). V was clipped by 3 bases and J by 5 bases, with 16 bases between them. This CDR3 region has 14 residues. The CDR3 DNA sequence: TGTGCCTGGAGGGGGATCCGGGGGAGGACTGAAGCTTTCTTT. It encodes CAWRGIRGRTEAFF.

This clone has only a few counts. This chain connects TRBV2 to TRBJ1-1; the D is unclear. Germline-derived CDR1 and CDR2 are SNHLY and FYNNEI. Trimming left V 6 bases short and J 0 bases short, with 8 bases between. The length of the CDR3 is 13 residues. As DNA, the CDR3 is TGTGCCAGCAGGACCGATTTGAACACTGAAGCTTTCTTT. Translation gives CASRTDLNTEAFF. Based on the CDR3 plus reference TRBV2 and TRBJ1-1, the full variable domain is EPEVTQTPSHQVTQMGQEVILRCVPISNHLYFYWYRQILGQKVEFLVSFYNNEISEKSEIFDDQFSVERPDGSNFTLKIRSTKLEDSAMYFCASRTDLNTEAFFGQGTRLTVV.

There are a few counts of this clone. The genes are TRBV11-2 and TRBJ2-1, with TRBD2 identical over 13 bases. Germline V gene sequence: CDR1 SGHAT, CDR2 FQNNGV. CDR3 size: 18 residues. Trimming at V came to 6 bases and at J to 0 bases, leaving 8 bases not matched to a gene. CDR3 sequence (DNA): TGTGCCAGCAGAGGACTAGCGGGAGATAGGAGCTCCTACAATGAGCAGTTCTTC. Its translation is CASRGLAGDRSSYNEQFF.

This sequence joins TRBV28 and TRBJ2-7; 10 bases line up with TRBD2. This CDR3 has 15 residues. The V gene end was trimmed by 5 bases and the J gene end by 4 bases; junction bases not matched to a gene: 8. The V gene's germline CDR1 is MDHEN and CDR2 SYDVKM. CDR3: CASSPWASGSYEQYF. In DNA form, the CDR3 reads TGTGCCAGCAGTCCCTGGGCTAGCGGGAGTTACGAGCAGTACTTC.

This clone was observed a handful of times. This chain uses TRBV5-1 with TRBJ2-7; D possibly uses TRBD1 or TRBD2 (5 bases each). The CDR3 is made up of 13 amino acids. V shed 4 bases and J shed 10 bases, with 18 bases lying between them. Germline values: CDR1 SGHRS, CDR2 YFSETQ. CDR3 sequence: CASSDPPGPTQYF. In DNA form, the CDR3 reads TGCGCCAGCAGCGATCCTCCGGGACCCACTCAGTACTTC. The full variable domain, its missing parts supplied by reference TRBV5-1 and TRBJ2-7, is KAGVTQTPRYLIKTRGQQVTLSCSPISGHRSVSWYQQTPGQGLQFLFEYFSETQRNKGNFPGRFSGRQFSNSRSEMNVSTLELGDSALYLCASSDPPGPTQYFGPGTRLTVT.

This clone showed up just a few times. The rearrangement uses TRBV29-1 and TRBJ2-3, with TRBD1 matching 10 bases. Looked up from germline, CDR1 is SQVTM and CDR2 is ANQGSEA. CDR3 length: 16 residues. With V trimmed by 0 bases and J by 3 bases, 6 bases remained unmatched. The CDR3 sequence is CSVEDRGTGVTDTQYF. The CDR3 DNA sequence: TGCAGCGTTGAAGATCGCGGGACAGGGGTGACAGATACGCAGTATTTT.

In this sample, this clone turned up a few times. The chain uses TRBV28 and TRBJ2-5; the match to TRBD2 covers 8 bases. The J segment lost 5 bases and the V segment lost 7 bases, leaving 9 bases of the junction unmatched. CDR1 and CDR2 (germline): MDHEN, SYDVKM. CDR3 size: 14 residues. In nucleotides, the CDR3 is TGTGCCAGCATCGGTAGCGGGGACCGGGAGACCCAGTACTTC. Encoded protein: CASIGSGDRETQYF.

The chain links TRBV30 to TRBJ2-1; tentatively, D is TRBD2 (5 bases). The CDR3 covers 13 residues. Germline V lookup: CDR1 GTSNPN, CDR2 SVGIG (reference sequence). Trimming left V 1 base short and J 6 bases short, with 10 bases between. The CDR3 protein is CAWSEGLINEQFF. CDR3 nucleotide sequence: TGTGCCTGGAGTGAAGGACTCATCAATGAGCAGTTCTTC.